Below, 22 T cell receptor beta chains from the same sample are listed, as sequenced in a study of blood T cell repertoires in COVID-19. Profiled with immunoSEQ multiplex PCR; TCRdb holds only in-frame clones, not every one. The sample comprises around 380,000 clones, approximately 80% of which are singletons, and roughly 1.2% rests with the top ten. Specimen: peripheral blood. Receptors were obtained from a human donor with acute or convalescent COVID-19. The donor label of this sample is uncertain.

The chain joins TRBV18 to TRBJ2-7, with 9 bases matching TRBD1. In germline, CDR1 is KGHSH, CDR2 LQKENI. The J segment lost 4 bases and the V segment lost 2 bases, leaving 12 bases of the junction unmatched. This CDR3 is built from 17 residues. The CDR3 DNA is TGTGCCAGCTCACCAAGGCACCGGGACAGGGTAAGGTACGAGCAGTACTTC. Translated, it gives CASSPRHRDRVRYEQYF. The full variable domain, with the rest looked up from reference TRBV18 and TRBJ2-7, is NAGVMQNPRHLVRRRGQEARLRCSPMKGHSHVYWYRQLPEEGLKFMVYLQKENIIDESGMPKERFSAEFPKEGPSILRIQQVVRGDSAAYFCASSPRHRDRVRYEQYFGPGTRLTVT.

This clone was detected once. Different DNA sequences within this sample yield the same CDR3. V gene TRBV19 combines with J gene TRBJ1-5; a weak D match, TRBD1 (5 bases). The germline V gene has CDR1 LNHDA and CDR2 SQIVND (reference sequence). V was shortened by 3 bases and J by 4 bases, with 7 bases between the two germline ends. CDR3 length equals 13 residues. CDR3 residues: CASSMQGNQPQHF. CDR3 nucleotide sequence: TGTGCCAGTAGTATGCAGGGTAATCAGCCCCAGCATTTT.

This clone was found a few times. CDR3 nucleotides: TGTGCCAGCAGTGAAGAGCAGGGGGTTGGTTCACCCCTCCACTTT. Translated, it gives CASSEEQGVGSPLHF. This chain joins TRBV2 and TRBJ1-6, with 7 bases matching TRBD1. This CDR3 comprises 15 residues. Trimming at V came to 1 base and at J to 9 bases, leaving 6 bases not matched to a gene. The germline gives CDR1 SNHLY, CDR2 FYNNEI.

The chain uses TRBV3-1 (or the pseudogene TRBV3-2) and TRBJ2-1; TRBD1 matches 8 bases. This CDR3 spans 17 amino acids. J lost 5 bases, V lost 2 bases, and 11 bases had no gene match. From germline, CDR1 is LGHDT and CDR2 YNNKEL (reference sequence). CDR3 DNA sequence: TGTGCCAGCAGCCAATCGCCGAGGACAGGGCTGAACAATGAGCAGTTCTTC. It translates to CASSQSPRTGLNNEQFF.

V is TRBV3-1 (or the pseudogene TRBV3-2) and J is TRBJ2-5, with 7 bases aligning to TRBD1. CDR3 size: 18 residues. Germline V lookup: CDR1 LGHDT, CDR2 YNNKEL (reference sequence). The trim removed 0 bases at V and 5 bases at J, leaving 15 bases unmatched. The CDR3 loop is CASSQEVGKGAVGETQYF. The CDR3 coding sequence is TGTGCCAGCAGCCAAGAGGTTGGGAAGGGGGCTGTAGGGGAGACCCAGTACTTC.

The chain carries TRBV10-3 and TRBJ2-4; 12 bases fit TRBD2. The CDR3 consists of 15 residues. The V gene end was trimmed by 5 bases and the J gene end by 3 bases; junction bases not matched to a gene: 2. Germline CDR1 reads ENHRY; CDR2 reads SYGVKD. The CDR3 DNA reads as TGTGCCATCAGTCTAGCGGGGGGGAACAAAAACATTCAGTACTTC. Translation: CAISLAGGNKNIQYF.

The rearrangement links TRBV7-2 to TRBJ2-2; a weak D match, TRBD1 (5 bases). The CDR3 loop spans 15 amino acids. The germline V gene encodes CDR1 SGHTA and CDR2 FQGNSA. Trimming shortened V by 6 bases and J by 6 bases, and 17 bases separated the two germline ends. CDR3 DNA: TGTGCCAGCAGTCCGTGGCAGGGAAAGGCCGGGGAGCTGTTTTTT. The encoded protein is CASSPWQGKAGELFF.

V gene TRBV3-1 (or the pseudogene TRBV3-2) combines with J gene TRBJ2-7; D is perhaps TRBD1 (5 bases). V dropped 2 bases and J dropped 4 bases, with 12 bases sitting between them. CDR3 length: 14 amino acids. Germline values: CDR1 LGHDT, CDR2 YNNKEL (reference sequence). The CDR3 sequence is CASSQLGQSYEQYF. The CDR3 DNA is TGTGCCAGCAGCCAACTGGGGCAATCTTACGAGCAGTACTTC.

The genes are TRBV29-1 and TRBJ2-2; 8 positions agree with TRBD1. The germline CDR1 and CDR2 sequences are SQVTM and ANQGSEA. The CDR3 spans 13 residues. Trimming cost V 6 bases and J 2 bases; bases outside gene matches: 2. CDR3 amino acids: CSVDRDNTGELFF. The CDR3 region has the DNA TGCAGCGTGGACAGGGATAACACCGGGGAGCTGTTTTTT.

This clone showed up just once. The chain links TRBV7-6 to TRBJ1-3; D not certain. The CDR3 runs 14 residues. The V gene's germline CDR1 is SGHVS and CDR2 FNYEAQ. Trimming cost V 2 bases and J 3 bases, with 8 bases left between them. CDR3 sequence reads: CASSLRGGGNTIYF. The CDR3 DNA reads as TGTGCCAGCAGCTTACGGGGTGGTGGAAACACCATATATTTT. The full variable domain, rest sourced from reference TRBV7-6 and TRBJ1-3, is GAGVSQSPRYKVTKRGQDVALRCDPISGHVSLYWYRQALGQGPEFLTYFNYEAQQDKSGLPNDRFSAERPEGSISTLTIQRTEQRDSAMYRCASSLRGGGNTIYFGEGSWLTVV.

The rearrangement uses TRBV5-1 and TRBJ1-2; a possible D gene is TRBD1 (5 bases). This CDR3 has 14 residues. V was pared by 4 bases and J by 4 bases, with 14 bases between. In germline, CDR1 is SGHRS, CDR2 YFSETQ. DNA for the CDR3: TGCGCCAGCAGCCCGGAGTGGGGCGGCTATGGCTACACCTTC. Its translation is CASSPEWGGYGYTF.

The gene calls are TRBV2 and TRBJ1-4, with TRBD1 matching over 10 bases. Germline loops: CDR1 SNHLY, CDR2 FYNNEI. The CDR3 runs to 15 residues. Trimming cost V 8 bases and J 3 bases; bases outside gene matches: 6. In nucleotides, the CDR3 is TGTGCCAGCCGCAGACAGGGGGCGTCTAATGAAAAACTGTTTTTT. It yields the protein CASRRQGASNEKLFF.

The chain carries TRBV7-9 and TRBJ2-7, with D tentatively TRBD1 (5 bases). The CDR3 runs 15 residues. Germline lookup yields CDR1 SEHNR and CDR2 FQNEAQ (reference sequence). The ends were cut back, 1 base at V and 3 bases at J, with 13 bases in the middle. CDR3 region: CASSLGGSQRYEQYF. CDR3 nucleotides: TGTGCCAGCAGCTTAGGGGGCAGCCAACGCTACGAGCAGTACTTC.

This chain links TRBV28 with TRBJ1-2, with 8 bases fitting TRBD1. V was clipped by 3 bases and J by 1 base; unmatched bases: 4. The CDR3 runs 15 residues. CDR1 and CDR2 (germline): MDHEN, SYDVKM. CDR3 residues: CASSFSDRGNYGYTF. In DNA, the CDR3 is TGTGCCAGCAGTTTTAGCGACAGGGGTAACTATGGCTACACCTTC.

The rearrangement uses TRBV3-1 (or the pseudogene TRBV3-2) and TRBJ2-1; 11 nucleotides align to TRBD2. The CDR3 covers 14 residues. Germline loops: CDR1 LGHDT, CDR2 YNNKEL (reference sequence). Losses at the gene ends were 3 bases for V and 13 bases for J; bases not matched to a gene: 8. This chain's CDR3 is CASSQDHSGRAQFF. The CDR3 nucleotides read TGTGCCAGCAGCCAGGACCATAGCGGGAGGGCCCAGTTCTTC.

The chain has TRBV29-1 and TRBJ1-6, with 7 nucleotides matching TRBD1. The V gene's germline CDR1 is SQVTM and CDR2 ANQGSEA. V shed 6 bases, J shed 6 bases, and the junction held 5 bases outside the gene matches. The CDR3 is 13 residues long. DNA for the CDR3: TGCAGCGTAGCTGGGACAGTTAATTCACCCCTCCACTTT. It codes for CSVAGTVNSPLHF. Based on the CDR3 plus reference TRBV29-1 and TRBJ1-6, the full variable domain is SAVISQKPSRDICQRGTSLTIQCQVDSQVTMMFWYRQQPGQSLTLIATANQGSEATYESGFVIDKFPISRPNLTFSTLTVSNMSPEDSSIYLCSVAGTVNSPLHFGNGTRLTVT.

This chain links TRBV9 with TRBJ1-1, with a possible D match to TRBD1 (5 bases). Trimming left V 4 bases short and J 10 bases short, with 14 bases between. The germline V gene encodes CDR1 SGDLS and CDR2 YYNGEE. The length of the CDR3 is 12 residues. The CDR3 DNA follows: TGTGCCAGCAGCACACCGACAGATCTAGCTTTCTTT. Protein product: CASSTPTDLAFF.

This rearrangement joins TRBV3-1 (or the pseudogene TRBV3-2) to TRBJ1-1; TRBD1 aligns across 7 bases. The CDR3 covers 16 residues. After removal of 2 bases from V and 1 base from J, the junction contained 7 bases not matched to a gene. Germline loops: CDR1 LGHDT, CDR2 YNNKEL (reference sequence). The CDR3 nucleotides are TGTGCCAGCAGCCAAACCAGGGGGGCTTGGAACACTGAAGCTTTCTTT. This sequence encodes CASSQTRGAWNTEAFF.

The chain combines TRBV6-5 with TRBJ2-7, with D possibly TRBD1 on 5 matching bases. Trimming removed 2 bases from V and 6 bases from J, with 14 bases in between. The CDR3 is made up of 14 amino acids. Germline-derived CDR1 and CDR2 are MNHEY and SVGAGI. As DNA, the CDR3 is TGTGCCAGCAGTTACCGGGCTGGTAGGGGCGAGCAGTACTTC. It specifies CASSYRAGRGEQYF.

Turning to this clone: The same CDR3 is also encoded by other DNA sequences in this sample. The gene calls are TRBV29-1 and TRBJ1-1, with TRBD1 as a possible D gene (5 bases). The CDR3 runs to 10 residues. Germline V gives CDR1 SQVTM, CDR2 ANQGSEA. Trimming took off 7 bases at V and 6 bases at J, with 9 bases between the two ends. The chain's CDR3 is CSAGDSEAFF. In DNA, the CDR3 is TGCAGCGCCGGGGACTCTGAAGCTTTCTTT.

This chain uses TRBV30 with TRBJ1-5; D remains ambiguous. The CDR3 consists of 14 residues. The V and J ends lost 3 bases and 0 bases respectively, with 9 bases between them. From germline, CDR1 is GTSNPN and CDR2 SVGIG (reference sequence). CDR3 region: CAWRGTASNQPQHF. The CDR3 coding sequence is TGTGCCTGGAGAGGTACAGCTAGCAATCAGCCCCAGCATTTT.

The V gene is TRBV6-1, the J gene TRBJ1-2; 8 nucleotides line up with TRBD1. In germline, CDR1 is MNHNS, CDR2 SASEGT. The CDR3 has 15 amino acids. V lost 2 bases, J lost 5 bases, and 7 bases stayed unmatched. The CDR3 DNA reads TGTGCCAGCAGTGAAACTCAGGGGGCGGGATATGGCTACACCTTC. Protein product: CASSETQGAGYGYTF.